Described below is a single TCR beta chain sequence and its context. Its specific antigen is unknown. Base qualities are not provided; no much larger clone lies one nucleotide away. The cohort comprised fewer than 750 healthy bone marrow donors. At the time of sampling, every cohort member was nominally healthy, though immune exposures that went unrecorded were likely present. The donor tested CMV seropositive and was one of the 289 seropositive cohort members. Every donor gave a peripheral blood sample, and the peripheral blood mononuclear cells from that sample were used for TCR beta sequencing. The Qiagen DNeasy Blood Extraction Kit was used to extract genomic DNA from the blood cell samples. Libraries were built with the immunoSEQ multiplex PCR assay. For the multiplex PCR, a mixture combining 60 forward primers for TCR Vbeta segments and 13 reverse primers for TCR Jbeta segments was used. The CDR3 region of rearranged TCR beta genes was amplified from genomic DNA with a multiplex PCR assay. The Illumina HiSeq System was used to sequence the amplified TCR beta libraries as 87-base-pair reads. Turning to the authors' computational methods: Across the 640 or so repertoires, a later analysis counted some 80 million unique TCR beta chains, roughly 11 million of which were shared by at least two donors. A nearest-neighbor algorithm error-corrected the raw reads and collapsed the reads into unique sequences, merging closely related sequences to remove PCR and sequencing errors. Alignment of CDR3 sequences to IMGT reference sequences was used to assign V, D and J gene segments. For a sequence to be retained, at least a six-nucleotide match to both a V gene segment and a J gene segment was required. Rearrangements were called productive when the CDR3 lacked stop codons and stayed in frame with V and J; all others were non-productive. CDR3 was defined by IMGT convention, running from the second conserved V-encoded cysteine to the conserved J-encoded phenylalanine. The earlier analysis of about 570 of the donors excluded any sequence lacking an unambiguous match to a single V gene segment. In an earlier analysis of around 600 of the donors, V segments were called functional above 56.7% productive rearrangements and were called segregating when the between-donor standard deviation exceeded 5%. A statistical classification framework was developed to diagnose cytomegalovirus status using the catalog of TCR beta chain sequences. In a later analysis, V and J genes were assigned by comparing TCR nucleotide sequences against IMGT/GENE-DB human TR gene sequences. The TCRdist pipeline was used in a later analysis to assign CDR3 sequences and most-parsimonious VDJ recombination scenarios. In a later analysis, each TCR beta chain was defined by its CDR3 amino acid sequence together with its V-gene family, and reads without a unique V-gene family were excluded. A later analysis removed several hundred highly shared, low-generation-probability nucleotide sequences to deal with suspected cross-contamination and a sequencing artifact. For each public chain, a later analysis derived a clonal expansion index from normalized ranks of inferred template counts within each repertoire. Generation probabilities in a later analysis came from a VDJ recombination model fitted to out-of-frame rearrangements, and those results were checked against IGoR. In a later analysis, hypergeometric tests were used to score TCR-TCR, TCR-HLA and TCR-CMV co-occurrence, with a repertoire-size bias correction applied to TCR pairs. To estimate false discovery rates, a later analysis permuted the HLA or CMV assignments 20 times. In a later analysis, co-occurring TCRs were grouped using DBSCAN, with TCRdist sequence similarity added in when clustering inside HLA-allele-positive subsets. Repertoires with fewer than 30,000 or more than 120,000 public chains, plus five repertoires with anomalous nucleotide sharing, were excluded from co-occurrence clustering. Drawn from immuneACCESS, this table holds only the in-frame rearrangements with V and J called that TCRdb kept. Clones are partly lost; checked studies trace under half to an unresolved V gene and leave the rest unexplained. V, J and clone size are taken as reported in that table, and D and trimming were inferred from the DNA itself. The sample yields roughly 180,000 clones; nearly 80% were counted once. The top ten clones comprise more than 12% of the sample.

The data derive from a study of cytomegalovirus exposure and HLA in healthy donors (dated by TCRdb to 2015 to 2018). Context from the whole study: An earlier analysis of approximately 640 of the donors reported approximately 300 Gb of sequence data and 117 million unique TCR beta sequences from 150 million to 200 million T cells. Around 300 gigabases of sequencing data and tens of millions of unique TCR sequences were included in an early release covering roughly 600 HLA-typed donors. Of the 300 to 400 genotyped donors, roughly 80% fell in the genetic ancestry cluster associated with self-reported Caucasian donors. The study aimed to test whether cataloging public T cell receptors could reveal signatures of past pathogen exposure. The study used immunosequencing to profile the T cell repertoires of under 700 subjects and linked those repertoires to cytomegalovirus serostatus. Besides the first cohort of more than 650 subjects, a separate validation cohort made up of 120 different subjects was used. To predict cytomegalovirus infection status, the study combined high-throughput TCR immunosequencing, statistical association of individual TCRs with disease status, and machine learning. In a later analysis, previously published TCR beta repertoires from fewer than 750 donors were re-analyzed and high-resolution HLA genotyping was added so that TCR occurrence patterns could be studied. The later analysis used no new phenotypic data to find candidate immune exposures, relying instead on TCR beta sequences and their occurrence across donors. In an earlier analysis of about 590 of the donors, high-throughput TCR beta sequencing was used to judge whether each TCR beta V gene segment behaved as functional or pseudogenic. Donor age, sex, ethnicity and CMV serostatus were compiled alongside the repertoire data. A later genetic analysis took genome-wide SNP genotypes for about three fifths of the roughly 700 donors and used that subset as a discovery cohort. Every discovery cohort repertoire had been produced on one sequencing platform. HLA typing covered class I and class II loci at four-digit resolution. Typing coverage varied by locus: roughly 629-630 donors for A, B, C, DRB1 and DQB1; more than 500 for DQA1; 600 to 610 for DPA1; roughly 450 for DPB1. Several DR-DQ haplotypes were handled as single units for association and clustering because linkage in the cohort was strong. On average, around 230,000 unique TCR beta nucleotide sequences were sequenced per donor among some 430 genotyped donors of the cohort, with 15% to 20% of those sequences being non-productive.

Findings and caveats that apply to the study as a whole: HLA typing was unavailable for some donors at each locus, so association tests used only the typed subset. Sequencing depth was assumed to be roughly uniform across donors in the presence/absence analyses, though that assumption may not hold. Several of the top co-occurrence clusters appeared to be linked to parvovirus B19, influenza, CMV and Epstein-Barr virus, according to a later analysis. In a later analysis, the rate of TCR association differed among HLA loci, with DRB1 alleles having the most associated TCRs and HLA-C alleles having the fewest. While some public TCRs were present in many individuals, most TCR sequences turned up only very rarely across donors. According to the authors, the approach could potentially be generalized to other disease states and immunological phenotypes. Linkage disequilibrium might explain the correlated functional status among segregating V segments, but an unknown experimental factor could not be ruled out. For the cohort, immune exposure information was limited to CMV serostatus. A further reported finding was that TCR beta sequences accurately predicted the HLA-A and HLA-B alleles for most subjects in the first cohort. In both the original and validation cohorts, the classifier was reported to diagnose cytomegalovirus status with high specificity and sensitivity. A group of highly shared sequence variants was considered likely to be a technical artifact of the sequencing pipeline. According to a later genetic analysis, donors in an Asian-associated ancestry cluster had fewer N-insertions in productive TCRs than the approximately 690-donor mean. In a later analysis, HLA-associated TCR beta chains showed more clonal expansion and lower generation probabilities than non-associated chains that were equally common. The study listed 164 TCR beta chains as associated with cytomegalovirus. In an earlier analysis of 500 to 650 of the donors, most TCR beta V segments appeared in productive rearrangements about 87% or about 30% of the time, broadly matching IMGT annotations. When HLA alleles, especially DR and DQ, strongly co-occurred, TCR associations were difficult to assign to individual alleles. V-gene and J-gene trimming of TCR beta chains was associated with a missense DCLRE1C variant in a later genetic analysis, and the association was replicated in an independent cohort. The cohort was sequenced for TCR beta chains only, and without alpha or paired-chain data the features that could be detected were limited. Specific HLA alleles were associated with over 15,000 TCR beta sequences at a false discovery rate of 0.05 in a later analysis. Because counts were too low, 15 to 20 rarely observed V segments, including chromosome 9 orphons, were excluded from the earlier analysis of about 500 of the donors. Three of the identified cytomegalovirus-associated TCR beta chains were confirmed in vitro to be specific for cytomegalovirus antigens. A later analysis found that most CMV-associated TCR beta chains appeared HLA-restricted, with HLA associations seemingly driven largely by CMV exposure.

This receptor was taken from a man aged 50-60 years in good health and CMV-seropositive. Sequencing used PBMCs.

The DNA sequence is as follows: TGTGCCAGCAGCCGGGACAGGGGCCAATATGGCTACACCTTC. This gives the protein CASSRDRGQYGYTF. This chain joins TRBV7-2 to TRBJ1-2; the junction holds 10 bases that match TRBD1. Germline trimming: 5 bases from V, 5 bases from J; junction bases outside gene matches: 5. From its cysteine to its phenylalanine, the CDR3 spans 14 amino acids. The only DNA kept is the CDR3, 42 bases in frame from the first base. CDR1 and CDR2, looked up from the germline V gene, are SGHTA and FQGNSA.